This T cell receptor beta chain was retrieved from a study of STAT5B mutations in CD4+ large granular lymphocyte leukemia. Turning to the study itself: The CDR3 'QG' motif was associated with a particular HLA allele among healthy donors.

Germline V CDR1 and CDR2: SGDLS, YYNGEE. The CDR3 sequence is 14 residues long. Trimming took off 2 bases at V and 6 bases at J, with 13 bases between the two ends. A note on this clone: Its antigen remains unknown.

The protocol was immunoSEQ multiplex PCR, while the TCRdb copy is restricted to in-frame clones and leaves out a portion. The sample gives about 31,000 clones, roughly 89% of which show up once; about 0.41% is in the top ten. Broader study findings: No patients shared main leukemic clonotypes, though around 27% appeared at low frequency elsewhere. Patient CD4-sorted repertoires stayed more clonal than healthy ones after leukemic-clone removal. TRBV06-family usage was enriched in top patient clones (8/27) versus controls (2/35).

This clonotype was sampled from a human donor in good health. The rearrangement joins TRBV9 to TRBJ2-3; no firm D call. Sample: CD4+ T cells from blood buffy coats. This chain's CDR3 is CASSVGLGRDTQYF. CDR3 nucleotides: TGTGCCAGCAGCGTGGGTCTAGGAAGGGATACGCAGTATTTT.